This is a list of T cell receptor beta chains from one sample in a study of T cells in Graves' hyperthyroidism and ophthalmopathy. MiXCR, applied by TCRdb to the multiplex PCR reads, yields one record per CDR3 protein. The sample shows about 400,000 distinct CDR3 sequences, 14% to 15% of them seen only once. The sequenced material came from blood. All receptors come from a woman aged 25 to 39 with Graves' hyperthyroidism. The CDR3 runs from the conserved cysteine through the conserved F or W. The D gene is left open where the match is weak. Only some rows state a clone size, as once, few, many or a class for expanded clones.

size	V	D	J	DNA	CDR3
few	TRBV2	TRBD2	TRBJ2-1	TGTGCCAGCAGTGAATCCAGCGGGAGTTTGGATGAGCAGTTCTTC	CASSESSGSLDEQFF
many	TRBV30	NA	TRBJ2-1	TGTGCCTGGAGTGTAGGGCAGGGGTATGCGGGTGAGCAGTTCTTC	CAWSVGQGYAGEQFF
many	TRBV10-3	TRBD2	TRBJ2-7	TGTGCCATCAGTGAGTCGAGCGGGGGGACCTACGAGCAGTACTTC	CAISESSGGTYEQYF
many	TRBV5-1	NA	TRBJ2-7	TGCGCCAGCACCCACCCTCCTATGAAGGGGAGGACCGCGCAGTACTTC	CASTHPPMKGRTAQYF
many	TRBV20-1	TRBD2	TRBJ2-1	TGCAGTGCAGAGGTAGCGGGTTGGAACAATGAGCAGTTCTTC	CSAEVAGWNNEQFF
many	TRBV20-1	NA	TRBJ2-1	TGCAGTGCTAGAGCCCTGTACAATGAGCAGTTCTTC	CSARALYNEQFF
once	TRBV9	TRBD2	TRBJ2-1	TGTGCCAGCAGCGTAGTTGGCGGGAGGGGGTATAAGAATGAGCAGTTCTTC	CASSVVGGRGYKNEQFF
NA	TRBV15	NA	TRBJ1-1	TGTGCCACCAGCAGAGAGGCAGGGTTCACTGAAGCTTTCTTT	CATSREAGFTEAFF
many	TRBV20-1	NA	TRBJ2-1	TGCAGTGCTAGTAAAGGGGCATTAGGTGGCAATGAGCAGTTCTTC	CSASKGALGGNEQFF
many	TRBV3-1	TRBD2	TRBJ2-1	TGTGCCACCGATACGGGAGGTACGGGCAATGAGCAGTTCTTC	CATDTGGTGNEQFF
NA	TRBV5-1	NA	TRBJ1-4	TGCGCCAGCACCCCGGGGCAGACAACTAATGAAAAACTGTTTTTT	CASTPGQTTNEKLFF
NA	TRBV2	NA	TRBJ1-4	TGTGCCAGCAGGTCGGACAGTAATGAAAAACTGTTTTTT	CASRSDSNEKLFF
many	TRBV6-1	NA	TRBJ2-3	TGTGCCAGCAGTTACTCAGGCGCATACACAGATACGCAGTATTTT	CASSYSGAYTDTQYF
few	TRBV30	NA	TRBJ2-6	TGTGCCTGGTCTAAGGGGCGGCTTTCCTCTTTC	CAWSKGRLSSF
NA	TRBV28	NA	TRBJ2-2	TGTGCCAGCAGCTCACCCGCGCTGGGGGTGAGGGATCCCGGGGAGCTGTTTTTT	CASSSPALGVRDPGELFF
NA	TRBV6-1	NA	TRBJ1-4	TGTGCCAGCAGTACGAATGAAAAACTGTTTTTT	CASSTNEKLFF
NA	TRBV24-1	NA	TRBJ2-2	TGTGCCACCAAGGCCGAAGGGGCCGGGGAGCTGTTTTTT	CATKAEGAGELFF
many	TRBV5-1	TRBD2	TRBJ2-1	TGCGCCAGCAGCTCCCAACAGGGAGCGGGGGACAATGAGCAGTTCTTC	CASSSQQGAGDNEQFF
many	TRBV2	TRBD1	TRBJ2-7	TGTGCCAGCGCTGCCTTAGGGACAGGGAACACCTACGAGCAGTACTTC	CASAALGTGNTYEQYF
NA	TRBV20-1	NA	TRBJ2-1	TGCAGTGTTACTGGCGTTAGCTACAATGAGCAGTTCTTC	CSVTGVSYNEQFF
many	TRBV9	TRBD2	TRBJ2-1	TGTGCCAGCAGCGTAGATCAGCGGGAGGCCTACAATGAGCAGTTCTTC	CASSVDQREAYNEQFF
NA	TRBV4-1	NA	TRBJ2-1	TGCGCCAGCAGCCCCCGACAGAACTTTTACAATGAGCAGTTCTTC	CASSPRQNFYNEQFF
NA	TRBV10-3	NA	TRBJ1-1	TGTGCCATCAGTGAGCCTTTCAGGGGACCCTCAATGGCTGAAGCTTTCTTT	CAISEPFRGPSMAEAFF
many	TRBV20-1	NA	TRBJ2-1	TGCAGTGCTACGGTAGAGGGTCCCTACAATGAGCAGTTCTTC	CSATVEGPYNEQFF
many	TRBV4-1	NA	TRBJ1-2	TGCGCCAGCAGCCAAGAAGGTGGCCAGGGGTATGGCTACACCTTC	CASSQEGGQGYGYTF
few	TRBV3-1	TRBD1	TRBJ1-3	TGTGCCAGCAGTCGGACAGGGGTTGATTTGAGTGGAAACACCATATATTTT	CASSRTGVDLSGNTIYF
few	TRBV6-4	NA	TRBJ2-2	TGTGCCAGCAGTGACTCCCTGGAAACCGGGGAGCTGTTTTTT	CASSDSLETGELFF
NA	TRBV12-3/TRBV12-4	TRBD2	TRBJ2-5	TGTGCCAGCTCGGGAGGGAAAGAGACCCAGTACTTC	CASSGGKETQYF
many	TRBV20-1	NA	TRBJ2-3	TGCAGTGCTGCCTATAGTGGAGGCACAGATACGCAGTATTTT	CSAAYSGGTDTQYF
NA	TRBV29-1	NA	TRBJ1-4	TGCAGCGTCGCCGGGGGCAGTTTTCATGAAAAACTGTTTTTT	CSVAGGSFHEKLFF
many	TRBV5-1	NA	TRBJ2-5	TGCGCCAGCAGCTTGGACGTTGGGGCCGGAGAGACCCAGTACTTC	CASSLDVGAGETQYF
few	TRBV7-9	NA	TRBJ2-1	TGTGCCAGCAGCCGAGGGGCAGGTAAATACAATGAGCAGTTCTTC	CASSRGAGKYNEQFF
few	TRBV2	NA	TRBJ2-3	TGTGCCAGCAGTGTGGACCATACGCAGTATTTT	CASSVDHTQYF
few	TRBV29-1	NA	TRBJ2-2	TGCAGCGCCTTTTTCCAGTTATACACCGGGGAGCTGTTTTTT	CSAFFQLYTGELFF
many	TRBV28	NA	TRBJ2-5	TGTGCCAGCAGCATAGCAGGCAGCCAAGAGACCCAGTACTTC	CASSIAGSQETQYF
NA	TRBV28	NA	TRBJ1-3	TGTGCCAGCGGCAGAGGGGGGTCTGGAAACACCATATATTTT	CASGRGGSGNTIYF
few	TRBV28	NA	TRBJ2-7	TGTGCCAGCGGCTTAGGGGAGTTCCCCTACGAGCAGTACTTC	CASGLGEFPYEQYF
NA	TRBV28	TRBD2	TRBJ2-7	TGTGCCAGCAGTTCGGGACTAGCGGGAGTGGGCGAGCAGTACTTC	CASSSGLAGVGEQYF
many	TRBV20-1	NA	TRBJ2-1	TGCAGTGCTAGTGGTGGGTCCTTCTACAATGAGCAGTTCTTC	CSASGGSFYNEQFF
few	TRBV24-1	TRBD2	TRBJ2-7	TGTGCCACCAGTGACTCTAGCGGAAAACTCTACGAGCAGTACTTC	CATSDSSGKLYEQYF
many	TRBV6-2/TRBV6-3	NA	TRBJ1-4	TGTGCCAGCCAAACACCGGCGGCAACTAATGAAAAACTGTTTTTT	CASQTPAATNEKLFF
few	TRBV20-1	NA	TRBJ2-7	TGCAGTGCCAACCGGGACGGATTCTCCTACGAGCAGTACTTC	CSANRDGFSYEQYF
many	TRBV7-2	NA	TRBJ2-3	TGTGCCAGCAGGGCCCAGCGAGGCACCACAGATACGCAGTATTTT	CASRAQRGTTDTQYF